This TCR beta chain was recovered during a study of shared clonotypes between healthy human individuals. Each cell subset's genomic DNA was divided evenly among several immunoSEQ plates. TCRdb's copy holds only in-frame clones and misses some; the assay was immunoSEQ multiplex PCR. The top ten clones hold 0.37% of a sample with roughly 2,300,000 clones, just under 95% of them seen once. Points from the study as a whole: Non-shared clonotypes had lower generation probabilities than clonotypes shared by all four sorted-subset donors.

In regard to this clone: Antigen: not known.

This receptor was obtained from a young man in good health. Some clones in this sample may be carry-over from other donors' samples. Source material: naive CD4+ T cells from PBMCs. Stated subset: CD45RA+ positively selected.

The CDR3 sequence: CASSYSSGISLYGYTF. The DNA of the CDR3 is TGTGCCAGCAGTTACTCTTCCGGGATCTCTCTCTATGGCTACACCTTC. This chain connects TRBV6-5 to TRBJ1-2; D is ambiguous. CDR1 is MNHEY, CDR2 SVGAGI, per germline. The V and J ends lost 0 bases and 4 bases respectively, with 15 bases between them. The CDR3 spans 16 residues.